The clone carrying this T cell receptor (beta chain) was picked up a small number of times. Its antigen is undetermined. Since a much larger clone is just one base distant, this may be a read error. Every donor contributed about 10 milliliters of peripheral blood by blood draw. Primed by a sample-barcoded 5' primer and a J-beta primer mix, a second PCR proceeded for roughly 6 to 12 cycles. In TCRdb, the 5' RACE reads were re-called with MiXCR into one record per CDR3 protein. In the table there are more than 800,000 distinct CDR3 sequences, around 30% of which are singletons. The source of the sample is a study of blood T cells in healthy people across ages. Study-level results: Percentage of naive T cells showed a strong correlation with TCR beta diversity. Long-lived donors carried more naive CD4+ cells and greater diversity than aged donors. Age showed a roughly linear inverse relationship with TCR beta diversity per million T cells.

The TCR was taken from a woman aged 80 or over in good health. The sample comprised blood.

DNA for the CDR3: TGTGCCAGCAGTCGCCGATGGAGCCCGGAGACCCAGTACTTC. Protein: CASSRRWSPETQYF. The rearrangement links TRBV6-2 or TRBV6-3 to TRBJ2-5; no definite D call. Trimming cost V 5 bases and J 5 bases, with 15 bases left between them. CDR1 is MNHEY and CDR2 is SVGEGT in the germline V gene. CDR3 size: 14 residues.